The 26 T cell receptor beta chains given below trace back to one sample, sequenced in a study of identical twins. TCRdb independently ran MiXCR on the 5' RACE reads; one entry per CDR3 protein. The profile covers over 500,000 distinct CDR3 sequences, with about 20% appearing a single time and roughly 0.9% taken by the ten largest. This sample also appeared in a second study, on T cells expressing NK-cell markers.

The material sequenced was CD4+ T cells sorted from blood. The receptors originated from a young woman in good health.

In its sample, this clonotype was seen many times. This sequence joins TRBV29-1 and TRBJ2-7; TRBD2 might be the D (6 bases). Trimming removed 6 bases at V and 10 bases at J, with 19 bases between. The CDR3 consists of 12 residues. The germline gives CDR1 SQVTM, CDR2 ANQGSEA. The CDR3 DNA sequence: TGCAGCGTCAGGGAGGTCTATCCGAAACAGTACTTC. Residues: CSVREVYPKQYF.

This clonotype was counted between two and nine times. This chain uses TRBV20-1 with TRBJ2-5; TRBD2 is a possible D gene (5 bases). Germline V lookup: CDR1 DFQATT, CDR2 SNEGSKA (reference sequence). V was cut by 4 bases and J by 5 bases, with 11 bases left in between. This CDR3 region has 12 residues. DNA of the CDR3: TGCAGTGCTAAACGGGGATGGGAGACCCAGTACTTC. It is translated as CSAKRGWETQYF.

The V and J genes are TRBV5-1 and TRBJ2-5; TRBD1 is a possible D gene (6 bases). The CDR3 runs 13 residues. From germline, CDR1 is SGHRS and CDR2 YFSETQ. The ends were cut back, 4 bases at V and 2 bases at J, with 9 bases in the middle. CDR3 nucleotides: TGCGCCAGCAGCAACACAGGGCAAGAGACCCAGTACTTC. It specifies CASSNTGQETQYF.

This clonotype was recorded a few times. The chain is built from TRBV6-5 and TRBJ2-7; 11 nucleotides line up with TRBD2. This CDR3 region has 17 residues. Looked up from germline, CDR1 is MNHEY and CDR2 is SVGAGI. The V and J ends lost 4 bases and 1 base, in that order; junction bases with no gene match: 9. The CDR3 loop is CASSSPPGLAVSYEQYF. The CDR3 DNA reads TGTGCCAGCAGTTCCCCGCCGGGACTAGCGGTATCCTACGAGCAGTACTTC.

This clonotype was seen more than once but under ten times. A read error is likely, as this CDR3 ends without the conserved phenylalanine or tryptophan. Because the CDR3's place on the DNA is in doubt, the DNA is left out and the CDR3 is given as listed by TCRdb. The chain uses TRBV5-6 and TRBJ2-1; TRBD1 is the table's D call and was not checked against the DNA. The CDR3 spans 15 residues, counting both ends. Germline assignment: CDR1 SGHDT and CDR2 YYEEEE. CDR3 protein: CASSFPPGQRGPPDL.

V and J are TRBV5-1 and TRBJ2-3; no reliable D call. This CDR3 is built from 13 residues. Between the trimmed V and J ends, which lost 3 bases and 2 bases, there was a span of 7 bases. The germline V gene encodes CDR1 SGHRS and CDR2 YFSETQ. CDR3 region: CASSYKITDTQYF. In DNA, the CDR3 is TGCGCCAGCAGCTATAAGATCACAGATACGCAGTATTTT.

This clonotype has just a few counts. The genes are TRBV4-2 and TRBJ1-1, with no clear D. Germline V lookup: CDR1 LGHNA, CDR2 YNFKEQ. Trimming took 0 bases from V and 5 from J, leaving 13 bases between them. CDR3 length: 15 amino acids. CDR3 residues: CASSQEGRERTEAFF. CDR3 DNA sequence: TGTGCCAGCAGCCAAGAAGGGAGGGAACGGACTGAAGCTTTCTTT.

The chain recombines TRBV7-2 with TRBJ2-7, with D hard to call. The CDR3 is 15 amino acids. Per the germline V gene, CDR1 is SGHTA and CDR2 is FQGNSA. Trimming took 2 bases from V and 0 from J, leaving 11 bases between them. DNA for the CDR3: TGTGCCAGCAGCTTAAGGTCAGAGTTCTCCTACGAGCAGTACTTC. Translated: CASSLRSEFSYEQYF. Full variable domain (remainder filled in from reference TRBV7-2 and TRBJ2-7): GAGVSQSPSNKVTEKGKDVELRCDPISGHTALYWYRQSLGQGLEFLIYFQGNSAPDKSGLPSDRFSAERTGGSVSTLTIQRTQQEDSAVYLCASSLRSEFSYEQYFGPGTRLTVT.

This clonotype was seen a few times. The V and J genes are TRBV20-1 and TRBJ1-4; D not certain. The V gene lost 2 bases and the J gene lost 1 base, with 11 bases spanning the gap. The CDR3 runs to 15 residues. Germline loops: CDR1 DFQATT, CDR2 SNEGSKA (reference sequence). CDR3 loop: CSARPSEGTNEKLFF. The CDR3 DNA reads as TGCAGTGCTAGACCCTCCGAGGGAACTAATGAAAAACTGTTTTTT.

This clonotype was seen more than once but under ten times. The V and J genes are TRBV2 and TRBJ2-1; no clear D gene. V shed 6 bases and J shed 14 bases, with 17 bases lying between them. This CDR3 is built from 12 residues. The germline V gene encodes CDR1 SNHLY and CDR2 FYNNEI. This chain's CDR3 is CASSLSHQVEFF. The DNA of the CDR3 is TGTGCCAGCAGCCTTTCCCACCAGGTAGAGTTCTTC.

This clonotype was counted a few times. V is TRBV20-1 and J is TRBJ2-1, with 7 bases lining up with TRBD1. The CDR3 sequence is 13 residues long. Germline trimming cut 4 bases from V and 7 bases from J; bases unmatched to any gene: 7. From germline, CDR1 is DFQATT and CDR2 SNEGSKA (reference sequence). The CDR3 bases are TGCAGTGCTAACAGGGGAGTTGTAAATGAGCAGTTCTTC. This translates into CSANRGVVNEQFF.

The V call is TRBV29-1, the J call TRBJ2-5; TRBD2 might be the D (5 bases). Between the trimmed V and J ends, which lost 8 bases and 3 bases, there was a span of 13 bases. CDR1 is SQVTM and CDR2 is ANQGSEA in the germline V gene. The CDR3 sequence is 12 residues long. The CDR3 DNA reads as TGCAGCCTAAACGACGGGGAAGAGACCCAGTACTTC. Protein product: CSLNDGEETQYF.

CDR3 DNA: TGTGCCAGCAGTTACTCGAATGCGGGGAACTATGGCTACACCTTC. Residues: CASSYSNAGNYGYTF. This rearrangement joins TRBV6-5 to TRBJ1-2; D unresolved. Germline CDR1 reads MNHEY; CDR2 reads SVGAGI. This CDR3 is built from 15 residues. Trimming pared 0 bases from V and 2 bases from J, leaving 10 bases between.

This clonotype was seen a few times. The chain employs TRBV6-6 and TRBJ2-5; 7 nucleotides match TRBD2. Germline V CDR1 and CDR2: MNHNY, SVGAGI (reference sequence). The CDR3 contains 12 residues. V dropped 8 bases and J dropped 4; count of bases not matched to a gene: 4. CDR3 in DNA: TGTGCCAGCTCGGGGACTATAGAGACCCAGTACTTC. This codes for CASSGTIETQYF.

Comments on this clonotype: Mismatch with germline at one junction end may stem from a read error. This chain links TRBV27 with TRBJ2-7; D is perhaps TRBD2 (6 bases). The CDR3 extends over 14 amino acids. Germline assignment: CDR1 MNHEY and CDR2 SMNVEV (reference sequence). The CDR3 DNA reads as TGTGCCAGCAGTTTGTTCACTAGCTCCGACGAGCAGTACTTC. Encoded protein: CASSLFTSSDEQYF.

This chain joins TRBV5-1 and TRBJ2-7; possible D gene TRBD2, 6 bases. The germline V gene has CDR1 SGHRS and CDR2 YFSETQ. The V end lost 7 bases, the J end lost 3 bases, and 14 bases lay between the germline ends. The CDR3 runs 13 residues. The DNA of the CDR3 is TGCGCCAGCCGGGGGATTGGGAACTACGAGCAGTACTTC. Its protein is CASRGIGNYEQYF.

This chain connects TRBV20-1 to TRBJ2-7; 11 nucleotides line up with TRBD2. This CDR3 has 14 amino acids. Per the germline V gene, CDR1 is DFQATT and CDR2 is SNEGSKA (reference sequence). The V and J ends lost 6 bases and 3 bases, in that order; junction bases with no gene match: 7. The CDR3 DNA is TGCAGTGCGGCAGATACTAGCGGGAGCTACGAGCAGTACTTC. This translates into CSAADTSGSYEQYF.

DNA of the CDR3: TGCGCCAGCGGCTCTGGACGGCAGGGCCTTTCCTACGAGCAGTACTTC. This encodes CASGSGRQGLSYEQYF. This sequence joins TRBV5-1 and TRBJ2-7; tentative D call: TRBD1 (5 bases). Germline V CDR1 and CDR2: SGHRS, YFSETQ. The CDR3 has 16 amino acids. Trimming left V 7 bases short and J 1 base short, with 21 bases between.

In its sample, this clonotype was seen many times. The chain employs TRBV18 and TRBJ2-1; 8 nucleotides agree with TRBD2. Trimming cost V 4 bases and J 12 bases; bases outside gene matches: 14. The CDR3 consists of 15 residues. Germline loops: CDR1 KGHSH, CDR2 LQKENI. CDR3: CASSLNENSGDPQFF. The CDR3 bases are TGTGCCAGCTCACTAAACGAGAATAGCGGGGATCCGCAGTTCTTC. Complete variable domain (other parts from reference TRBV18 and TRBJ2-1): NAGVMQNPRHLVRRRGQEARLRCSPMKGHSHVYWYRQLPEEGLKFMVYLQKENIIDESGMPKERFSAEFPKEGPSILRIQQVVRGDSAAYFCASSLNENSGDPQFFGPGTRLTVL.

V is TRBV7-9 and J is TRBJ2-7; D not certain. This CDR3 is 13 amino acids long. Trimming shortened V by 3 bases and J by 0 bases, and 6 bases separated the two germline ends. Germline CDR1 is SEHNR and CDR2 is FQNEAQ (reference sequence). CDR3 in amino acids: CASSFSTSYEQYF. CDR3 nucleotides: TGTGCCAGCAGCTTTTCAACCTCCTACGAGCAGTACTTC. Full variable domain (missing parts from reference TRBV7-9 and TRBJ2-7): DTGVSQNPRHKITKRGQNVTFRCDPISEHNRLYWYRQTLGQGPEFLTYFQNEAQLEKSRLLSDRFSAERPKGSFSTLEIQRTEQGDSAMYLCASSFSTSYEQYFGPGTRLTVT.

This chain joins TRBV7-2 and TRBJ2-2, with 7 bases fitting TRBD1. Germline CDR1 and CDR2: SGHTA and FQGNSA. V lost 5 bases to trimming and J lost 5 bases; unmatched junction nucleotides: 8. This CDR3 contains 15 residues. The CDR3 spells CASSPQTGNTGELFF. The DNA for the CDR3 is TGTGCCAGCAGCCCGCAGACAGGGAATACCGGGGAGCTGTTTTTT. Drawing the rest from reference TRBV7-2 and TRBJ2-2, the complete variable domain is GAGVSQSPSNKVTEKGKDVELRCDPISGHTALYWYRQSLGQGLEFLIYFQGNSAPDKSGLPSDRFSAERTGGSVSTLTIQRTQQEDSAVYLCASSPQTGNTGELFFGEGSRLTVL.

This clonotype has only a few counts. J is TRBJ1-4 and V is TRBV5-1, with 7 bases identical to TRBD1. This CDR3 has 16 residues. V was clipped by 6 bases and J by 2 bases; unmatched bases: 10. Germline V lookup: CDR1 SGHRS, CDR2 YFSETQ. CDR3 bases: TGCGCCAGCAAGGGGGGACAGATTGGGACTAATGAAAAACTGTTTTTT. It specifies CASKGGQIGTNEKLFF.

This rearrangement joins TRBV6-1 to TRBJ2-1; 10 bases are shared with TRBD2. V lost 8 bases, J lost 8 bases, and 6 bases stayed unmatched. The CDR3 length is 13 residues. Germline V lookup: CDR1 MNHNS, CDR2 SASEGT. The CDR3: CASRLAGEDEQFF. The CDR3 DNA reads TGTGCCAGCCGGCTAGCGGGGGAGGATGAGCAGTTCTTC.

CDR3 loop: CASSSPLLAGLYNEQFF. For the CDR3, the DNA is TGTGCCAGCAGTTCGCCCCTACTAGCGGGGCTTTACAATGAGCAGTTCTTC. The V call is TRBV12-3 or TRBV12-4, the J call TRBJ2-1, with TRBD2 matching over 10 bases. V trimming: 4 bases; J trimming: 4 bases; junction bases outside the gene matches: 10. This CDR3 comprises 17 residues.

There are a few counts of this clonotype. The CDR3 loop is CSASPQGGYTGELFF. The DNA for the CDR3 is TGCAGTGCTAGCCCACAGGGAGGTTACACCGGGGAGCTGTTTTTT. The chain uses TRBV20-1 and TRBJ2-2; possibly TRBD1 or TRBD2 for D (6 bases each). This CDR3 spans 15 amino acids. Per the germline V gene, CDR1 is DFQATT and CDR2 is SNEGSKA (reference sequence). Deletions cut 3 bases from V and 3 bases from J, with 14 bases between.

Only a few counts were recorded for this clonotype. The rearrangement uses TRBV7-9 and TRBJ1-1, with D possibly being TRBD1 (5 bases). V lost 8 bases and J lost 3, with 7 bases in between. Germline V lookup: CDR1 SEHNR, CDR2 FQNEAQ (reference sequence). This CDR3 has 11 residues. The CDR3 is CASETDTEAFF. CDR3 DNA sequence: TGTGCCAGCGAGACAGACACTGAAGCTTTCTTT.